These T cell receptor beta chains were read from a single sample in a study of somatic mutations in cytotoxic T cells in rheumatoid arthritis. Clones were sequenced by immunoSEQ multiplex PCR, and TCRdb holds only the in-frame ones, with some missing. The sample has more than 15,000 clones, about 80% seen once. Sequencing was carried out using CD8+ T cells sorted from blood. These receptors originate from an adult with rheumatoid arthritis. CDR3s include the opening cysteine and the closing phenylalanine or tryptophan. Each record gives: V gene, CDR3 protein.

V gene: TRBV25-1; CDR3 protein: CASSPWEGGDYNEQFF
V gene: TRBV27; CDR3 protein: CASGPGDDEQYF
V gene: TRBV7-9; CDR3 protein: CASSSGGETQYF
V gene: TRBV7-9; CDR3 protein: CASSLSDSGGDYNEQFF
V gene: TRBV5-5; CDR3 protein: CASSPPDRNEQFF
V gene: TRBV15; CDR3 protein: CATSRDRGGSQPQHF
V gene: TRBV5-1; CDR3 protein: CASSLEGTGNGYTF
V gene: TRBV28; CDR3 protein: CATAPVFSYNEQFF
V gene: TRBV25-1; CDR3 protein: CASGRGPPNYGYTF
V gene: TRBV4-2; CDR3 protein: CASSHIIDREETQYF
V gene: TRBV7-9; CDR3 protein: CASSPPGAWGGYTF
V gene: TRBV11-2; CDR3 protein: CASSLGQGGSYGYTF
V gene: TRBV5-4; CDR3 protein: CASSSQFVNEQFF
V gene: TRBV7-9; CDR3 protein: CASSPAAVQETQYF
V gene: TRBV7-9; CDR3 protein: CASSLIGETQYF
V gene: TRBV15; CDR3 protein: CATSSVLTRNEQFF
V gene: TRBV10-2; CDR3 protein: CASSGLGADYGYTF
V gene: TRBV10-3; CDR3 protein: CAIRDRGANTEAFF
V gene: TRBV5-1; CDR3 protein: CASSLSVIAGVGDEQFF
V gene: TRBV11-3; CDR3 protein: CASSLSGGGGYEQYF
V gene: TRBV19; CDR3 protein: CASSPRQDLDEQFF
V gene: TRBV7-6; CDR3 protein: CASSRLPPGQESTDTQYF
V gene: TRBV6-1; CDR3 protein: CASSDGRGNTEAFF
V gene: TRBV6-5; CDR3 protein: CASKERGPYGYTF
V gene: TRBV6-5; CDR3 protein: CASSWSMLNTEAFF
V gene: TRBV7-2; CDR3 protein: CASSLGWGIGELFF
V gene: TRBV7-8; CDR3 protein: CASSLGAGGPYNEQFF
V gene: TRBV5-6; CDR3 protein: CASSARDPVNTEAFF
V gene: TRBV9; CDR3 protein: CASSGSGGPVYEQYF
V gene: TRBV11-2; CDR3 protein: CASSLGGLTGELFF
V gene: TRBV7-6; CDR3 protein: CASSRSGGSPYNEQFF
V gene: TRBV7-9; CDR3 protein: CASSRYGQGLTYEQYF
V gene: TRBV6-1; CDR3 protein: CASSGGGTNTGELFF
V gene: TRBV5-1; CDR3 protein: CASSLGQTSGNTIYF
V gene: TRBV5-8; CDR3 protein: CASSLAGGNQPQHF
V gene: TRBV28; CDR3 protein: CASSLVEGWDGYTF
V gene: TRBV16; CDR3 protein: CASSQFSGTDYYGYTF
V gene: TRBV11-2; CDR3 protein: CASSWSGNPTDTQYF
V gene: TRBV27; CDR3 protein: CASSLVGSGQPQHF
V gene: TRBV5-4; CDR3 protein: CASSLTGGISDTQYF
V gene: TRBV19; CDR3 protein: CASSVLSGVPHEQYF
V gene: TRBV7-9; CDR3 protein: CASTRDTQYF
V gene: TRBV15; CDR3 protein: CATRTRGGTEAFF
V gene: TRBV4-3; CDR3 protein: CASSQDLRGSVNTEAFF
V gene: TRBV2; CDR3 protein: CASTGNTEAFF
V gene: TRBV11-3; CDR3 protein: CASSKGTGGYLGNTIYF
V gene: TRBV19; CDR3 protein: CASSITDRGSYNSPLHF
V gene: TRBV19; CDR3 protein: CASSRYELPYEQYF
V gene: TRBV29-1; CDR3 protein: CSVEEGVRANYGYTF
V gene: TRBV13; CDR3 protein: CASSWGLTGTGANGYTF
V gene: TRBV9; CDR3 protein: CASSASDRGYDYTF
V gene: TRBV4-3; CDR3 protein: CASSQGTGTGTSGNIQYF